The 20 T cell receptor beta chains in this list originate from one sample, sequenced in a study of cytomegalovirus exposure and HLA in healthy donors (dated by TCRdb to between 2016 and 2019). To prepare the library, the immunoSEQ multiplex PCR assay was applied. A mixture of 60 forward primers for TCR Vbeta segments and 13 reverse primers for TCR Jbeta segments was used in the multiplex PCR. The clones in this table, taken by TCRdb from immuneACCESS, are in-frame only. Not every clone is retained; where verified, under half of the shortfall comes from an unresolved V gene, and the cause of the rest is unknown. Across this sample there are approximately 120,000 clones, with about four fifths seen only once. Jointly, the top ten make up over 10% of the sample. Sequencing was carried out using PBMCs. These receptor sequences come from a woman between 55 and 75 years old in good health and CMV-seropositive.

This chain connects TRBV6-6 to TRBJ1-2; D is uncertain. Looked up from germline, CDR1 is MNHNY and CDR2 is SVGAGI (reference sequence). Deletions cut 2 bases from V and 10 bases from J, with 11 bases between. The length of the CDR3 is 12 residues. The CDR3 DNA is TGTGCCAGCAGTTACGACTGGAGACCCTACACCTTC. This gives the protein CASSYDWRPYTF.

The chain uses TRBV6-4 and TRBJ1-5, with D uncertain. Between the trimmed V and J ends, which lost 0 bases and 3 bases, there was a span of 15 bases. The CDR3 is 17 residues long. Germline V CDR1 and CDR2: MRHNA, SNTAGT. CDR3 bases: TGTGCCAGCAGTGACTCTTGCGTCGCGGAACTCAATCAGCCCCAGCATTTT. This translates into CASSDSCVAELNQPQHF.

This clone has a handful of counts. The chain joins TRBV30 to TRBJ1-1, with TRBD1 matching 7 bases. Germline CDR1 reads GTSNPN; CDR2 reads SVGIG (reference sequence). V was clipped by 3 bases and J by 0 bases; unmatched bases: 4. The CDR3 runs 14 residues. The CDR3: CAWRQGYMNTEAFF. Written as DNA, the CDR3 is TGTGCCTGGAGACAGGGGTATATGAACACTGAAGCTTTCTTT.

The chain links TRBV5-1 to TRBJ2-3; 10 nucleotides agree with TRBD2. V trimming: 2 bases; J trimming: 4 bases; junction bases outside the gene matches: 4. Germline V lookup: CDR1 SGHRS, CDR2 YFSETQ. The length of the CDR3 is 15 residues. CDR3 region: CASSFNGLAADTQYF. The CDR3 bases are TGCGCCAGCAGCTTCAACGGACTAGCGGCAGATACGCAGTATTTT. Using reference TRBV5-1 and TRBJ2-3 for the parts outside the CDR3, the full variable domain is KAGVTQTPRYLIKTRGQQVTLSCSPISGHRSVSWYQQTPGQGLQFLFEYFSETQRNKGNFPGRFSGRQFSNSRSEMNVSTLELGDSALYLCASSFNGLAADTQYFGPGTRLTVL.

J is TRBJ2-7 and V is TRBV6-1; 8 bases map to TRBD1. The CDR3 contains 14 residues. The trim removed 4 bases at V and 5 bases at J, leaving 7 bases unmatched. Germline V CDR1 and CDR2: MNHNS, SASEGT. The CDR3 DNA follows: TGTGCCAGCAGTGCGACAGGGGTGTTCGACGAGCAGTACTTC. As protein: CASSATGVFDEQYF.

This clone was seen a handful of times. The rearrangement links TRBV30 to TRBJ2-7, with no clear D. Germline lookup yields CDR1 GTSNPN and CDR2 SVGIG (reference sequence). V lost 1 base and J lost 5, with 15 bases in between. CDR3 size: 14 residues. The CDR3 DNA reads TGTGCCTGGAGTGGGCTGATTCGTACGAACGAGCAGTACTTC. Translating it yields CAWSGLIRTNEQYF.

The table lists this clone with a count of one. V is TRBV6-6 and J is TRBJ1-5; maybe TRBD1 (6 bases). The CDR3 is made up of 14 amino acids. Between the trimmed V and J ends, which lost 8 bases and 7 bases, there was a span of 18 bases. Germline V lookup: CDR1 MNHNY, CDR2 SVGAGI (reference sequence). Here the CDR3 reads CASRVAGVYQPQHF. CDR3 DNA sequence: TGTGCCAGCCGCGTGGCAGGGGTATACCAGCCCCAGCATTTT.

The gene calls are TRBV7-3 and TRBJ2-7; D uncertain. Germline loops: CDR1 SGHTA, CDR2 FQGTGA. V was pared by 5 bases and J by 12 bases, with 17 bases between. This CDR3 region has 12 residues. The CDR3 is CASSPNGQELYF. The DNA of the CDR3 is TGTGCCAGCAGCCCAAATGGGCAGGAATTGTACTTC.

Written as DNA, the CDR3 is TGTGCCAGCTCACCACTCCAATCTATTCGGACTAGCGGGAGGGCCGGGGATACGCAGTATTTT. This gives the protein CASSPLQSIRTSGRAGDTQYF. V gene TRBV18 combines with J gene TRBJ2-3, with 15 bases that match TRBD2. Per germline, CDR1 KGHSH and CDR2 LQKENI. Losses at the gene ends were 1 base for V and 6 bases for J; bases not matched to a gene: 17. The CDR3 runs 21 residues.

The gene calls are TRBV7-3 and TRBJ2-5, with 9 bases identical to TRBD2. With V trimmed by 6 bases and J by 1 base, 6 bases remained unmatched. Germline-derived CDR1 and CDR2 are SGHTA and FQGTGA. This CDR3 region has 15 residues. The CDR3 loop is CASSLSGGPQETQYF. In DNA, the CDR3 is TGTGCCAGCAGTCTTAGCGGGGGCCCCCAAGAGACCCAGTACTTC.

The V gene is TRBV10-2, the J gene TRBJ1-1; D is ambiguous. The V end lost 6 bases, the J end lost 4 bases, and 15 bases lay between the germline ends. This CDR3 is built from 14 residues. Germline values: CDR1 WSHSY, CDR2 SAAADI. CDR3: CASSLPRVSTEAFF. CDR3 coding DNA: TGCGCCAGCAGCCTGCCGAGGGTTTCCACTGAAGCTTTCTTT.

A few counts support this clone. CDR3 protein: CASSEASGIGNTIYF. The DNA for the CDR3 is TGTGCCAGCAGTGAAGCTTCAGGGATAGGAAACACCATATATTTT. The chain uses TRBV6-1 and TRBJ1-3; tentative D call: TRBD1 (5 bases). This CDR3 has 15 amino acids. Germline CDR1 MNHNS, CDR2 SASEGT. V lost 0 bases and J lost 4, with 10 bases in between.

The chain links TRBV18 to TRBJ2-4, with 8 bases identical to TRBD1. CDR3 length equals 16 residues. J gave up 6 bases and V 3 bases, and 10 bases lay outside the gene matches. Germline V gene lookup returns CDR1 KGHSH and CDR2 LQKENI. The CDR3 nucleotides are TGTGCCAGCTCACCTCGAACGCTGGACAGGGCAAACATTCAGTACTTC. This sequence encodes CASSPRTLDRANIQYF.

The chain links TRBV5-1 to TRBJ2-5, with D possibly matching TRBD2 (5 bases). V lost 4 bases, J lost 5 bases, and 12 bases lay in between. CDR3 length equals 13 residues. Germline V gene lookup returns CDR1 SGHRS and CDR2 YFSETQ. CDR3 DNA sequence: TGCGCCAGCAGCCGGATTCGAGGGGAGACCCAGTACTTC. This translates into CASSRIRGETQYF.

The chain links TRBV11-2 to TRBJ2-1; 11 bases agree with TRBD2. This CDR3 comprises 16 residues. Germline V lookup: CDR1 SGHAT, CDR2 FQNNGV. V shed 6 bases, J shed 6 bases, and the junction held 10 bases outside the gene matches. The DNA of the CDR3 is TGTGCCAGCAGGTCTATAGCGGGGGGGATTCGCAATGAGCAGTTCTTC. Amino acids: CASRSIAGGIRNEQFF. Filled out from reference TRBV11-2 and TRBJ2-1, the complete variable domain reads EAGVAQSPRYKIIEKRQSVAFWCNPISGHATLYWYQQILGQGPKLLIQFQNNGVVDDSQLPKDRFSAERLKGVDSTLKIQPAKLEDSAVYLCASRSIAGGIRNEQFFGPGTRLTVL.

To note about this clone: The germline gene is not matched at one end of the junction; a read error may be the cause. The J gene is TRBJ2-7, the V gene TRBV7-9, with D perhaps TRBD2 (5 bases). Germline V gene lookup returns CDR1 SEHNR and CDR2 FQNEAQ (reference sequence). This CDR3 is built from 17 residues. The CDR3 sequence: CSSSFRTSGEIPSEQYF. The CDR3 DNA sequence: TGTTCCAGCAGCTTTAGGACGAGCGGCGAGATCCCCTCCGAGCAGTACTTC.

The chain uses TRBV27 and TRBJ2-3; 7 bases agree with TRBD2. Germline values: CDR1 MNHEY, CDR2 SMNVEV (reference sequence). The V and J ends lost 0 bases and 8 bases, in that order; junction bases with no gene match: 5. There are 14 residues in the CDR3. DNA of the CDR3: TGTGCCAGCAGTTTATCTAGCGGGCGAGGTACGCAGTATTTT. As protein: CASSLSSGRGTQYF.

This clone was seen a few times. The chain links TRBV12-5 to TRBJ2-3, with 8 bases that match TRBD2. Per the germline V gene, CDR1 is LGHNT and CDR2 is FRNRAP. The CDR3 consists of 18 residues. V gave up 0 bases and J gave up 0 bases; unmatched junction bases: 8. CDR3 bases: TGTGCTAGTGGTTTGGTACAATGGGGCGGGGGGAGCACAGATACGCAGTATTTT. This codes for CASGLVQWGGGSTDTQYF.

This clone was observed a few times. The gene calls are TRBV9 and TRBJ2-5; 7 bases map to TRBD1. With V trimmed by 0 bases and J by 3 bases, 8 bases remained unmatched. CDR3 length: 16 residues. Germline V CDR1 and CDR2: SGDLS, YYNGEE. CDR3 region: CASSVEPTGLEETQYF. CDR3 DNA sequence: TGTGCCAGCAGCGTAGAGCCGACAGGGTTGGAAGAGACCCAGTACTTC.

This clone showed up just once. The chain joins TRBV12-5 to TRBJ1-1, with 7 bases that match TRBD1. V shed 7 bases and J 1 base; nucleotides not matched to a gene: 6. CDR1 is LGHNT, CDR2 FRNRAP, per germline. The CDR3 extends over 14 amino acids. For the CDR3, the DNA is TGTGCTAGTGCCCTGGGACAGCCGAACACTGAAGCTTTCTTT. As protein: CASALGQPNTEAFF.